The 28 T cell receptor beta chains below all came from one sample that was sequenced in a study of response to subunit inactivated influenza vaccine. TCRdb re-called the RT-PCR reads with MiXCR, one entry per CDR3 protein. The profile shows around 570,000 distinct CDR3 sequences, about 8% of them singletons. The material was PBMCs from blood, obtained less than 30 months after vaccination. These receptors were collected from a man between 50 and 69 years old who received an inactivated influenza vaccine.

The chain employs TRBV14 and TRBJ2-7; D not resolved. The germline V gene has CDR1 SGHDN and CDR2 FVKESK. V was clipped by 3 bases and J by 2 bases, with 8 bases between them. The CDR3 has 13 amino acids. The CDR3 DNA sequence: TGTGCCAGCAGCCACTGGGGAACCTACGAGCAGTACTTC. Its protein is CASSHWGTYEQYF.

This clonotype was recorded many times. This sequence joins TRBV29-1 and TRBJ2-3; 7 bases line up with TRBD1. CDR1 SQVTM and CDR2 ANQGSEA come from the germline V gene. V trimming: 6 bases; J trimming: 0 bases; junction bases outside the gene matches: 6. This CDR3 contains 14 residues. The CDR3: CSVGQPASTDTQYF. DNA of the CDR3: TGCAGCGTGGGACAGCCCGCTAGCACAGATACGCAGTATTTT.

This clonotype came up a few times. The CDR3 DNA sequence: TGTGCCAGCAGTCCCGGTGAGTCCGGGGAGCTGTTTTTT. It yields the protein CASSPGESGELFF. This sequence joins TRBV12-3 or TRBV12-4 and TRBJ2-2; D not resolved. The V gene lost 5 bases and the J gene lost 6 bases, with 10 bases spanning the gap. This CDR3 spans 13 amino acids.

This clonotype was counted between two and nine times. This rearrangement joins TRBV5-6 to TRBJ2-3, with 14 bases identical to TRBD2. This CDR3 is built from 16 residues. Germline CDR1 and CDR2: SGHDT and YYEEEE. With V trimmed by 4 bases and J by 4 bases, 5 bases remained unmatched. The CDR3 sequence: CASSQRTSGGSDTQYF. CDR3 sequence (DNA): TGTGCCAGCAGCCAGCGGACTAGCGGGGGGTCAGATACGCAGTATTTT.

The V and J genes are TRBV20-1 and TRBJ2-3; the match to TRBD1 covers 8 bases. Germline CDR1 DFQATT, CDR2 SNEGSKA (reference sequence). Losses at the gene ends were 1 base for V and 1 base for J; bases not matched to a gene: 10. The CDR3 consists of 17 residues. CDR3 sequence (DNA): TGCAGTGCTAGAGGCCCCGGAACAGGGGGAGGCACAGATACGCAGTATTTT. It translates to CSARGPGTGGGTDTQYF.

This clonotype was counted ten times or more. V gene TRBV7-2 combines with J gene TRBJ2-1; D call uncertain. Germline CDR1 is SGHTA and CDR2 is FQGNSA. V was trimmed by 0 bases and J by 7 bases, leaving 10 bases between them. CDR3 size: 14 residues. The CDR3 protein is CASSLAISGNEQFF. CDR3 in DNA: TGTGCCAGCAGCTTAGCAATTAGTGGTAATGAGCAGTTCTTC. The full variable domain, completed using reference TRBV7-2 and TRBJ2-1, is GAGVSQSPSNKVTEKGKDVELRCDPISGHTALYWYRQSLGQGLEFLIYFQGNSAPDKSGLPSDRFSAERTGGSVSTLTIQRTQQEDSAVYLCASSLAISGNEQFFGPGTRLTVL.

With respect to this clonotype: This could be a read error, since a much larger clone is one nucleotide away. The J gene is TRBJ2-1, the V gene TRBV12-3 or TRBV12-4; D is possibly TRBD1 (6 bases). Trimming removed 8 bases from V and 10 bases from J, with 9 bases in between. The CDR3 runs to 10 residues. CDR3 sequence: CASGTSEQFF. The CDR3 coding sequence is TGTGCCAGCGGGACATCGGAGCAGTTCTTC.

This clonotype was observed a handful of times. The CDR3 region has the DNA TGCAGCGTTGGTAAGGACAGTAACTATGGCTACACCTTC. It yields the protein CSVGKDSNYGYTF. The chain is built from TRBV29-1 and TRBJ1-2; the D gene is possibly TRBD1 (6 bases). Per the germline V gene, CDR1 is SQVTM and CDR2 is ANQGSEA. The CDR3 runs to 13 residues. With 4 bases removed from V and 1 base from J, the gap between germline ends came to 10 bases.

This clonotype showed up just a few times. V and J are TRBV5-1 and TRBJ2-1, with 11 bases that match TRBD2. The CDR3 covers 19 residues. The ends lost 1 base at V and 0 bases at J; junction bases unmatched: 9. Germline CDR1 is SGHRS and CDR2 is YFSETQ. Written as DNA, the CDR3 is TGCGCCAGCAGCTTGTCCGGGCTAGCGGGAGGTAACTCCTACAATGAGCAGTTCTTC. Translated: CASSLSGLAGGNSYNEQFF.

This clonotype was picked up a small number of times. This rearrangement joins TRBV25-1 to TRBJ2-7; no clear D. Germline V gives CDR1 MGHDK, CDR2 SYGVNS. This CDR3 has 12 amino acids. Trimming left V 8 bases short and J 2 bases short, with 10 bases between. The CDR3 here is CASGGRTYEQYF. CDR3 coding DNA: TGTGCCAGCGGTGGACGGACCTACGAGCAGTACTTC.

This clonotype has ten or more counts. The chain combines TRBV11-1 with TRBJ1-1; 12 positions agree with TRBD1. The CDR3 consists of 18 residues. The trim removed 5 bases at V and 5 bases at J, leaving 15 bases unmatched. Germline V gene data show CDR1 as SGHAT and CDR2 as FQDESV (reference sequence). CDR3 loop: CASSPYGTGGPGGTEAFF. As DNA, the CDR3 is TGTGCCAGCAGCCCCTACGGGACAGGGGGCCCCGGGGGGACTGAAGCTTTCTTT. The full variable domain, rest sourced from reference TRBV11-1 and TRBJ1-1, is EAEVAQSPRYKITEKSQAVAFWCDPISGHATLYWYRQILGQGPELLVQFQDESVVDDSQLPKDRFSAERLKGVDSTLKIQPAELGDSAMYLCASSPYGTGGPGGTEAFFGQGTRLTVV.

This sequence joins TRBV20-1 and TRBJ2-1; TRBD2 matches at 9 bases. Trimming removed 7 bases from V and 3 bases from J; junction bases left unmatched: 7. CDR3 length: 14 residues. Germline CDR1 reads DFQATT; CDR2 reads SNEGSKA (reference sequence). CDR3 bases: TGCAGTGTCCAGACTAGCGGATACTACAATGAGCAGTTCTTC. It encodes CSVQTSGYYNEQFF.

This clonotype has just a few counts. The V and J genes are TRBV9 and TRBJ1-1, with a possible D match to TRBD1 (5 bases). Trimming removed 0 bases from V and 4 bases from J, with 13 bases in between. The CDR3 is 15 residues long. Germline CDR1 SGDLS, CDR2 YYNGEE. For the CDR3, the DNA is TGTGCCAGCAGCGTAGACCCAGGGCGGGGCACTGAAGCTTTCTTT. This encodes CASSVDPGRGTEAFF.

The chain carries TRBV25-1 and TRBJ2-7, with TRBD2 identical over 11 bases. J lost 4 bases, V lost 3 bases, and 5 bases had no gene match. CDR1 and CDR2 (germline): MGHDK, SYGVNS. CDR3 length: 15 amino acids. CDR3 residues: CASSDLSGGGYEQYF. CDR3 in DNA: TGTGCCAGCAGTGACCTTAGCGGGGGGGGGTACGAGCAGTACTTC.

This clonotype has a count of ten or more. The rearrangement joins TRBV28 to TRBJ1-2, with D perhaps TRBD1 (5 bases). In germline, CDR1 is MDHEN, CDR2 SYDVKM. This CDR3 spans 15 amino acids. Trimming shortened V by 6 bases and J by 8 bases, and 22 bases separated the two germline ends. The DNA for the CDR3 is TGTGCCAGCAGGGATGTTAGGTGGGCCTCAGGGGGCTACACCTTC. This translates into CASRDVRWASGGYTF.

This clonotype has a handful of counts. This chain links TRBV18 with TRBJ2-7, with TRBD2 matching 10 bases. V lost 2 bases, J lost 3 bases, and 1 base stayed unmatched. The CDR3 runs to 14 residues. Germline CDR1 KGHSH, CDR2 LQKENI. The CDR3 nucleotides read TGTGCCAGCTCACCAGCTAGCGGGGGCTACGAGCAGTACTTC. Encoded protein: CASSPASGGYEQYF.

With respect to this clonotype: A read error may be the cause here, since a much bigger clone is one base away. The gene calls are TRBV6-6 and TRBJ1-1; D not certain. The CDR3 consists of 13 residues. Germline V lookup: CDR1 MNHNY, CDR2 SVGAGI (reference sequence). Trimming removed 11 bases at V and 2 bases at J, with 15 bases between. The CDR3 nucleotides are TGTGCCTGCACCACCAGGAAAAACACTGAAGCTTTCTTT. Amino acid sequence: CACTTRKNTEAFF.

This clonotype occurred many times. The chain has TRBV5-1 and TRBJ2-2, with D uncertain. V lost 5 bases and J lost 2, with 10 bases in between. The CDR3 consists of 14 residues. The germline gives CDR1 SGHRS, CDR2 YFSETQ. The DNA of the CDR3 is TGCGCCAGCAGTAGGACCGGTAACACCGGGGAGCTGTTTTTT. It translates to CASSRTGNTGELFF.

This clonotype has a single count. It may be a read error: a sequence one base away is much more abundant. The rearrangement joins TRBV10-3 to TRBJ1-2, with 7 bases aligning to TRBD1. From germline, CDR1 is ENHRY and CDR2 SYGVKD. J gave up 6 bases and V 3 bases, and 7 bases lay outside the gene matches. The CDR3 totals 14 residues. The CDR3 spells CAISDSQGRHGYTF. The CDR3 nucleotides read TGTGCCATCAGTGATTCACAGGGGAGACATGGCTACACCTTC.

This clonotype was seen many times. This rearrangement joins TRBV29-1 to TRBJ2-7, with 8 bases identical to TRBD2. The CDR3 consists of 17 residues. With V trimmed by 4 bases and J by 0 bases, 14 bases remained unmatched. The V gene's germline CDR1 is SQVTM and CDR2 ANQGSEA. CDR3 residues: CSVARQGFSGTSYEQYF. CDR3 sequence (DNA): TGCAGCGTTGCGCGGCAGGGGTTTAGCGGGACCTCCTACGAGCAGTACTTC.

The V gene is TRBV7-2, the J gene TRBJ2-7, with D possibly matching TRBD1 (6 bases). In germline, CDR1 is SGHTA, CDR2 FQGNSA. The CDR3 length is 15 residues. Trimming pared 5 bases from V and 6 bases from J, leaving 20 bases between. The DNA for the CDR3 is TGTGCCAGCAGCCCTTTTACAGGGTTGAGGGGCGAGCAGTACTTC. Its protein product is CASSPFTGLRGEQYF.

The CDR3 loop is CASSPPGGLTKNIQYF. For the CDR3, the DNA is TGTGCCAGCTCACCACCGGGTGGGCTAACCAAAAACATTCAGTACTTC. The chain has TRBV18 and TRBJ2-4, with D unresolved. Germline lookup yields CDR1 KGHSH and CDR2 LQKENI. The CDR3 is 16 amino acids. V lost 0 bases and J lost 2, with 11 bases in between.

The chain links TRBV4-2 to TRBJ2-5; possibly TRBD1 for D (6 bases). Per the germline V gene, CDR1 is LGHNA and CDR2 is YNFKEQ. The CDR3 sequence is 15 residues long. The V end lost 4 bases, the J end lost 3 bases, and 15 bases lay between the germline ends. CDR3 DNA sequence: TGTGCCAGCAGCCCCCTAGGACAGTCGAAAGAGACCCAGTACTTC. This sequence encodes CASSPLGQSKETQYF.

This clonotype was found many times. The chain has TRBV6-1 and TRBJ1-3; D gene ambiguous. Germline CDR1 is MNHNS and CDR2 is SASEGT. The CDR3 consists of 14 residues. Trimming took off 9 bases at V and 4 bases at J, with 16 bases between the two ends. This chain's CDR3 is CASSTTGSGNTIYF. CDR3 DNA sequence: TGTGCCAGTAGTACCACGGGTTCCGGAAACACCATATATTTT.

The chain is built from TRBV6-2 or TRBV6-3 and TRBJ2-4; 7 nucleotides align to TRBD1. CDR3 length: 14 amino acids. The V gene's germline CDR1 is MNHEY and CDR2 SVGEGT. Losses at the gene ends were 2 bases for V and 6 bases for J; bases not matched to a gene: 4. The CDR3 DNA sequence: TGTGCCAGCAGTTACGGGACAGCGGTAAACATTCAGTACTTC. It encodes CASSYGTAVNIQYF.

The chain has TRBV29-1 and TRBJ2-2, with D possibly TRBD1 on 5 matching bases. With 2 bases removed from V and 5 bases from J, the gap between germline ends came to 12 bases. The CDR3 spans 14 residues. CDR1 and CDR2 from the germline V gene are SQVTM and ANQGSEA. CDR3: CSVEQGLGTGELFF. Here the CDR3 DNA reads TGCAGCGTTGAACAGGGATTGGGGACCGGGGAGCTGTTTTTT.

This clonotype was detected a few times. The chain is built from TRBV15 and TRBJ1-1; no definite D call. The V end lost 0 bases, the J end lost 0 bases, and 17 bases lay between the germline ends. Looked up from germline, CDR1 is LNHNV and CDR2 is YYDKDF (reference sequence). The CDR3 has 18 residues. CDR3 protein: CATSRENPLIELNTEAFF. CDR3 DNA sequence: TGTGCCACCAGCAGAGAAAACCCCTTGATCGAACTGAACACTGAAGCTTTCTTT. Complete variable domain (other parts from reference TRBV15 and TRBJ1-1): DAMVIQNPRYQVTQFGKPVTLSCSQTLNHNVMYWYQQKSSQAPKLLFHYYDKDFNNEADTPDNFQSRRPNTSFCFLDIRSPGLGDTAMYLCATSRENPLIELNTEAFFGQGTRLTVV.

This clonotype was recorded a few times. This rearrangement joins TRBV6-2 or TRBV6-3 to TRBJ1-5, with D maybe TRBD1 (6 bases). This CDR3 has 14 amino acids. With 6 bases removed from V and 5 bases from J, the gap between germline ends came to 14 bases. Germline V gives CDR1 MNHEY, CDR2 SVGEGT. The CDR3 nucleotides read TGTGCCAGCAGGCCCCGGGACATTTATCAGCCCCAGCATTTT. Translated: CASRPRDIYQPQHF.